This TCR beta chain was sequenced during a study of T-cell memory formation after mild COVID-19. Germline-derived CDR1 and CDR2 are SQVTM and ANQGSEA. The CDR3 has 13 residues. Deletions cut 5 bases from V and 0 bases from J, with 7 bases between. TCRdb re-called the 5' RACE reads with MiXCR, one entry per CDR3 protein. Here the sample spans some 190,000 distinct CDR3 sequences, around 19% being singletons. This clonotype was picked up a small number of times. Sequenced: PBMCs or a T cell subset sorted from them (not recorded which). The V gene is TRBV29-1, the J gene TRBJ2-2; D unclear. This clonotype was sampled from an adult woman who had mild COVID-19 (a few samples of this study predate the infection). Cell type and time point are not known. The CDR3 coding sequence is TGCAGCGTTCGGCCGACGAACACCGGGGAGCTGTTTTTT. Protein sequence: CSVRPTNTGELFF.